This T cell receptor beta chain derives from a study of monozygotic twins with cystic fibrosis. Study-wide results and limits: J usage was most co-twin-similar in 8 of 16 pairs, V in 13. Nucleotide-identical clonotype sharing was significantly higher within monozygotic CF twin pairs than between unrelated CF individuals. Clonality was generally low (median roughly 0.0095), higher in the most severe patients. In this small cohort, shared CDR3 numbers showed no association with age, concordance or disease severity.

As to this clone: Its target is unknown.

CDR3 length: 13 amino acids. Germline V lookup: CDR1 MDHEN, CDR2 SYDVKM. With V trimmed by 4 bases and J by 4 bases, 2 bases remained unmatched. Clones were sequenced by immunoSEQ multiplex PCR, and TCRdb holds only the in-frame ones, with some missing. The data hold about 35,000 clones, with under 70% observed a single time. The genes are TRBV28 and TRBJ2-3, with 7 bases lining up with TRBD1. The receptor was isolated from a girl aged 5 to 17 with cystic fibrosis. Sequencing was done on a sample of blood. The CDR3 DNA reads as TGTGCCAGCAGTTGGACAGGCGCAGATACGCAGTATTTT. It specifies CASSWTGADTQYF.